This section outlines one T cell receptor (beta chain) sequence together with its context. The source of the sample is a study of T cells in Graves' hyperthyroidism and ophthalmopathy. The investigators amplified TCR beta CDR3 regions from RNA transcripts. The HTBI primer set was used in a first-round RT-PCR of the TCR CDR3. TCRdb redid the calling of the multiplex PCR reads with MiXCR, one entry per CDR3 protein. The sample consists of about 400,000 distinct CDR3 sequences, approximately 15% of them appearing once. This CDR3 spans 16 amino acids. In germline, CDR1 is DFQATT, CDR2 SNEGSKA (reference sequence). After removal of 2 bases from V and 5 bases from J, the junction contained 8 bases not matched to a gene.

This sequence joins TRBV20-1 and TRBJ2-2, with 10 bases that match TRBD2. This receptor was taken from a woman in her 30s with Graves' hyperthyroidism. The specimen sequenced was blood. CDR3 nucleotides: TGCAGTGCTAGAATTTCTAGCGGGAGTTCTACCGGGGAGCTGTTTTTT. This sequence encodes CSARISSGSSTGELFF.